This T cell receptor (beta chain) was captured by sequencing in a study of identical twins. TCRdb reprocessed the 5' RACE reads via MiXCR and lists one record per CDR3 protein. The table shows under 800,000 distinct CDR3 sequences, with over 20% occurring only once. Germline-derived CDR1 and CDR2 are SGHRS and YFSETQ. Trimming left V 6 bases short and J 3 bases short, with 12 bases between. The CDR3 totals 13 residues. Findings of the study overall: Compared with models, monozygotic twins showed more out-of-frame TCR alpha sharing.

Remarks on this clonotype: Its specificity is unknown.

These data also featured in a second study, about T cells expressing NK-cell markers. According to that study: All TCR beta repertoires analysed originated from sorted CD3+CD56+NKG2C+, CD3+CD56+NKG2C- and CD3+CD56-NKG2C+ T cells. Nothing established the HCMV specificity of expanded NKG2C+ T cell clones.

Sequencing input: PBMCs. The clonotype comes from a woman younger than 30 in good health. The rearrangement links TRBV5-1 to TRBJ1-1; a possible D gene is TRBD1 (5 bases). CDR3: CASISGGDTEAFF. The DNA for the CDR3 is TGCGCCAGCATTAGTGGGGGTGACACTGAAGCTTTCTTT.